This T cell receptor beta chain was identified during a study of post-analysis software for immune sequencing data. Presence of unique molecular identifiers characterized the TCR beta cDNA libraries. One entry per CDR3 protein results from TCRdb running MiXCR on the PCR reads. The sample comprises approximately 260,000 distinct CDR3 sequences, 36% of which are singletons, and more than 4% rests with the top ten. This clonotype was counted at least ten times. What was sequenced was blood. The origin of this receptor is a girl aged 10-17 years with multiple sclerosis.

The CDR3 nucleotides are TGTGCCAGCAGTTACTCCCCGGTTTATGGCTACACCTTC. Residues: CASSYSPVYGYTF. V gene TRBV6-5 combines with J gene TRBJ1-2; D unresolved. CDR1 MNHEY and CDR2 SVGAGI come from the germline V gene. This CDR3 has 13 amino acids. The germline V and J ends were trimmed by 0 bases and 5 bases, with 7 bases remaining between them.